A selection of T cell receptor beta chains follows, all from one sample in a study of control samples from healthy donors and cancer patients. Repertoires were generated with immunoSEQ multiplex PCR, while TCRdb's copy carries only in-frame clones and drops some. The data show about 53,000 clones, about nine tenths seen once. Sequenced: PBMCs. Source of these receptors: a man between 60 and 75 years old with head and neck cancer. The CDR3 runs from the conserved cysteine through the conserved F or W. D genes are given only for firm matches. Not every row has a clone size; where given, it reads once, few, many or a size class.

clone size	J gene	D gene	V gene	CDR3 DNA	CDR3 protein
-	TRBJ1-1	-	TRBV11-3	TGTGCCAGCAGCTTAAGCGCCGGGAAGGAAGCTTTCTTT	CASSLSAGKEAFF
-	TRBJ2-5	TRBD1	TRBV11-2	TGTGCCAGCAGCTTGGACAGGGTGGGGAAGACCCAGTACTTC	CASSLDRVGKTQYF
-	TRBJ2-1	-	TRBV11-2	TGTGCCAGCAGCCCTTCGGCTGGGGTCGGTGAGCAGTTCTTC	CASSPSAGVGEQFF
-	TRBJ1-6	-	TRBV30	TGTGCCTGGAGTGTAGAAGGTCGGAGGAATTCACCCCTCCACTTT	CAWSVEGRRNSPLHF
-	TRBJ2-5	-	TRBV5-6	TGTGCCAGCAGCTTGGGTGGGCAAGAGACCCAGTACTTC	CASSLGGQETQYF
-	TRBJ2-5	-	TRBV4-1	TGCGCCAGCAGCCAAGAGTGGGGGCGCGGAGAGACCCAGTACTTC	CASSQEWGRGETQYF
-	TRBJ1-1	-	TRBV7-9	TGTGCCAGCAGCTTAGGTCCCACTGAAGCTTTCTTT	CASSLGPTEAFF
-	TRBJ2-6	-	TRBV15	TGTGCCACCAGCAATCGAGTCGGGGCCAACGTCCTGACTTTC	CATSNRVGANVLTF
-	TRBJ2-2	-	TRBV23-1	TGCGCCAGCAGTCAATCCCGCTTGTTAACCGGGGAGCTGTTTTTT	CASSQSRLLTGELFF
-	TRBJ2-1	-	TRBV5-1	TGCGCCAGCAGCTCGGAGGGGGAGCTAGGCAATGAGCAGTTCTTC	CASSSEGELGNEQFF
-	TRBJ2-7	-	TRBV5-8	TGTGCCAGCAGCTTGGAGGCAGGGAAGGGCTACGAGCAGTACTTC	CASSLEAGKGYEQYF
-	TRBJ1-1	-	TRBV5-4	TGTGCCAGCAGCTTGGCAGGGCCCACTGAAGCTTTCTTT	CASSLAGPTEAFF
-	TRBJ2-1	-	TRBV4-2	TGTGCCAGCAGCCAAGAAACTAGACAGCACAATGAGCAGTTCTTC	CASSQETRQHNEQFF
-	TRBJ2-3	TRBD1	TRBV6-1	TGTGCCAGCAGTGACCGGGACAGAAGCACAGATACGCAGTATTTT	CASSDRDRSTDTQYF
-	TRBJ2-7	TRBD1	TRBV6-2/TRBV6-3	TGTGCCAGCAGTCTTACGTTGGCGGGACAGGGGGCTCTTAACGAGCAGTACTTC	CASSLTLAGQGALNEQYF
once	TRBJ1-2	-	TRBV9	TGTGCCAGCAGTGGTACCTTGGGAGGGCGGTGCACCTTC	CASSGTLGGRCTF
few	TRBJ1-2	-	TRBV9	TGTGCCAGCAGCGTTGAAAACAGCTTCTACGGCTACACCTTC	CASSVENSFYGYTF
-	TRBJ2-7	-	TRBV5-6	TGTGCCAGCAGCTTCTTGGACGAGCAGTACTTC	CASSFLDEQYF
-	TRBJ2-7	-	TRBV7-2	TGTGCCAGCAGCACGAAGGGGGAGACTGCCCCCTACGAGCAGTACTTC	CASSTKGETAPYEQYF
-	TRBJ1-2	TRBD1	TRBV5-1	TGCGCCAGCAGCTGGGACAGGGGGCCGGGTGGCTACACCTTC	CASSWDRGPGGYTF
-	TRBJ1-4	TRBD1	TRBV28	TGTGCCAGCTGCTTAGGGGGCTCTGAAAAACTGTTTTTT	CASCLGGSEKLFF
-	TRBJ2-5	-	TRBV15	TGTGCCACCAGCAGCAGGTTTCTAGAGACCCAGTACTTC	CATSSRFLETQYF
-	TRBJ2-5	TRBD1	TRBV6-2/TRBV6-3	TGTGCCAGCAGACCTCCGGGACAGGGGGCCCAGTACTTC	CASRPPGQGAQYF
-	TRBJ1-5	-	TRBV28	TGTGCCAGCAGTTTTTATCTCGGGCAGCCCCAGCATTTT	CASSFYLGQPQHF
-	TRBJ2-5	TRBD2	TRBV5-1	TGCGCCAGCAGCGTACTAGCGGGAGAGACCCAGTACTTC	CASSVLAGETQYF
-	TRBJ2-1	TRBD2	TRBV6-5	TGTGCCAGCAGTCCCCAAGCGGGAGCTGAGCAGTTCTTC	CASSPQAGAEQFF
few	TRBJ2-7	TRBD1	TRBV4-2	TGTGCCAGCAGCCACCTGGGACAGGGGGCGTCCTACGAGCAGTACTTC	CASSHLGQGASYEQYF
-	TRBJ2-1	-	TRBV27	TGTGCCAGCAGTTTTAACAGGTACAATGAGCAGTTCTTC	CASSFNRYNEQFF
-	TRBJ1-1	-	TRBV15	TGTGCCACCAGCAGAGACACGAACACTGAAGCTTTCTTT	CATSRDTNTEAFF
once	TRBJ1-1	-	TRBV7-2	TGTGCCAGCAGCTGGGGGGGGGCTGAAGCTTTCTTT	CASSWGGAEAFF
-	TRBJ2-1	-	TRBV7-2	TGTGCCAGCAGCTTTCCATCGACTAAACCTGAGCAGTTCTTC	CASSFPSTKPEQFF
-	TRBJ2-1	-	TRBV6-2/TRBV6-3	TGTGCCAGCAGTTACTCGTTGAGCGGCTCCTACAATGAGCAGTTCTTC	CASSYSLSGSYNEQFF
-	TRBJ2-3	-	TRBV28	TGTGCCATCGAACCGAGGAAGGGCGCAGATACGCAGTATTTT	CAIEPRKGADTQYF
-	TRBJ2-5	-	TRBV7-9	TGTGCCAGCAGCTTAGAGCGGTCGGGGGAGACCCAGTACTTC	CASSLERSGETQYF
-	TRBJ2-7	-	TRBV28	TGTGCCAGCACCCTGTCGGGGTTCTCCTACGAGCAGTACTTC	CASTLSGFSYEQYF
-	TRBJ2-5	-	TRBV10-3	TGTGCCATCAGTGTGCAGGGTGAAACCCAGTACTTC	CAISVQGETQYF
-	TRBJ1-4	-	TRBV18	TGTGCCAGCTCACCAAATAAACAGGGCGTGTATGAAAAACTGTTTTTT	CASSPNKQGVYEKLFF
-	TRBJ2-2	-	TRBV9	TGTGCCAGCAGCGATCAGGAAGGGGGGGCTTACACCGGGGAGCTGTTTTTT	CASSDQEGGAYTGELFF
-	TRBJ2-1	TRBD2	TRBV28	TGTGCCAGCAGTCCCTTAGCGGGGGGGTATAGTGAGCAGTTCTTC	CASSPLAGGYSEQFF
-	TRBJ1-1	-	TRBV3-1/TRBV3-2	TGTGCCAGCAGCCAAGATCTACAGCCCCGTGCGGGCACTGAAGCTTTCTTT	CASSQDLQPRAGTEAFF
-	TRBJ2-1	-	TRBV7-8	TGTGCCAGCAGCTTAGACGACTACAATGAGCAGTTCTTC	CASSLDDYNEQFF
-	TRBJ1-3	-	TRBV18	TGTGCCAGCTCATCGGGTGCGGTTGGGACTGGAAACACCATATATTTT	CASSSGAVGTGNTIYF
once	TRBJ2-2	TRBD2	TRBV19	TGTGCCAGTCGCATAGCGGGAGGGCCCGGGGAGCTGTTTTTT	CASRIAGGPGELFF
-	TRBJ1-5	-	TRBV13	TGTGCCAGCAGCCCCGGGCCGCGCAATCAGCCCCAGCATTTT	CASSPGPRNQPQHF
-	TRBJ2-5	-	TRBV18	TGTGCCAGCTCGCCTACGACAGGAGTGTACCAAGAGACCCAGTACTTC	CASSPTTGVYQETQYF
few	TRBJ1-5	TRBD1	TRBV20-1	TGCAGTGCTAGTATAGGACAGGGGAGGTATCAGCCCCAGCATTTT	CSASIGQGRYQPQHF
once	TRBJ2-1	-	TRBV7-7	TGTGCTAGCAGCCCTTCGGACGTATTCAGCTCCTACAATGAGCAGTTCTTC	CASSPSDVFSSYNEQFF
-	TRBJ2-7	-	TRBV5-1	TGCGCCAGCAGCCCCGGGGCCCCCTCGCCGAGGTCCTACGAGCAGTACTTC	CASSPGAPSPRSYEQYF
-	TRBJ1-3	-	TRBV4-1	TGCGCCAGCAGCCAGGTGGGGTCTTCAGGAAACACCATATATTTT	CASSQVGSSGNTIYF